These T cell receptor beta chains were read from a single sample in a study of immune evolution from preneoplasia to lung adenocarcinoma. Sequencing was performed with immunoSEQ multiplex PCR; in TCRdb, only in-frame clones are kept and a portion is missing. The data hold around 4,600 clones, with under 85% observed a single time. Source material: FFPE minimally invasive lung adenocarcinoma tissue. The receptor source for this set is a person between 60 and 80 years old with lung adenocarcinoma. Both conserved end residues are part of each CDR3. D genes are given only for firm matches. Size values are once, few and many counts, or a class for expanded clones, and some rows have none.

v_call,d_call,clone_size,j_call,cdr3_nt,cdr3_aa
TRBV2,TRBD1,.,TRBJ2-1,TGTGCCATCATCCCCGGGACAGGTTACAATGAGCAGTTCTTC,CAIIPGTGYNEQFF
TRBV13,.,.,TRBJ2-7,TGTGCCAGCAGCTTACGAGGGAGTCGATACGAGCAGTACTTC,CASSLRGSRYEQYF
TRBV18,.,.,TRBJ1-1,TGTGCCAGCTCACCTCAAAGGTACACTGAAGCTTTCTTT,CASSPQRYTEAFF
TRBV18,.,.,TRBJ1-5,TGTGCCAGCTCATCAGGACAGTATCAGCCCCAGCATTTT,CASSSGQYQPQHF
TRBV7-3,.,.,TRBJ2-2,TGTGCCAGCAGCTTAAACTGGAACACCGGGGAGCTGTTTTTT,CASSLNWNTGELFF
TRBV21-1,.,.,TRBJ1-1,TGTGCCCCCAATCCTTTCGGGACTGAAGCTTTCTTT,CAPNPFGTEAFF
TRBV7-9,.,.,TRBJ2-5,TGTGCCAGCAGCCGGGGAACCCAAGAGACCCAGTACTTC,CASSRGTQETQYF
TRBV7-9,.,.,TRBJ2-5,TGTACCAGCGAGACCAAAGAGACCCAGTACTTC,CTSETKETQYF
TRBV29-1,.,.,TRBJ2-5,TGCAGCGTTTCCTCACAGGTGGGAGAGACCCAGTACTTC,CSVSSQVGETQYF
TRBV2,.,.,TRBJ2-1,TGTGCCAGCAAGGTGGGGAGCGGCTACAATGAGCAGTTCTTC,CASKVGSGYNEQFF
TRBV30,.,.,TRBJ1-2,TGTGCCTGGAGTGCCATTCTTTGGCTATATGGCTACACCTTC,CAWSAILWLYGYTF
TRBV6-1,.,.,TRBJ1-1,TGTGCCAGCAGTGAAGCGGCGATTCGAACCACTGAAGCTTTCTTT,CASSEAAIRTTEAFF
TRBV7-9,TRBD1,.,TRBJ2-5,TGTGCCAGCAGCTTCTCGACAGGGCCCGAGACCCAGTACTTC,CASSFSTGPETQYF
TRBV28,TRBD1,.,TRBJ1-5,TGTGCCAGCACCGACAGGGTCCATCAGCCCCAGCATTTT,CASTDRVHQPQHF
TRBV5-1,TRBD2,.,TRBJ2-5,TGCGCCAGCAGCCCGCGGGCTAGCGGTGGGGAGACCCAGTACTTC,CASSPRASGGETQYF
TRBV19,.,.,TRBJ1-1,TGTGCCAGTAGTATTAACGGGCAGAGTGAAGCTTTCTTT,CASSINGQSEAFF
TRBV6-4,TRBD2,few,TRBJ2-3,TGTGCCAGCAGTGACTCGACTAGCGGGAGCACAGATACGCAGTATTTT,CASSDSTSGSTDTQYF
TRBV27,.,.,TRBJ1-2,TGTGCCAGCAGCGCAGAATCCCCTAACTATGGCTACACCTTC,CASSAESPNYGYTF
TRBV7-2,.,.,TRBJ2-5,TGTGCCAGCAGCCCCCGGCCAGGGTTCCAAGAGACCCAGTACTTC,CASSPRPGFQETQYF
TRBV6-5,.,.,TRBJ1-1,TGTGCCAGCAGTTACTCGGGAGGGCGTGAAGCTTTCTTT,CASSYSGGREAFF
TRBV6-5,.,.,TRBJ2-7,TGTGCCAGCAGAAAGTCCGGGACGCTAACCTACGAGCAGTACTTC,CASRKSGTLTYEQYF
TRBV9,.,few,TRBJ1-1,TGTGCCAGCAGCGTAGAAAGGACGTCTGAAGCTTTCTTT,CASSVERTSEAFF
TRBV21-1,.,.,TRBJ1-5,TGTGCCAGCAGCAGACCGACGAGCAATCAGCCCCAGCATTTT,CASSRPTSNQPQHF
TRBV5-1,.,.,TRBJ2-7,TGCGCCAGCAGCTCCAACCGACAGGCGCGGGACGAGCAGTACTTC,CASSSNRQARDEQYF
TRBV30,.,.,TRBJ1-4,TGTGCCTGGAGTGTACGGGATGTTGGGGGAGGTGAAAAACTGTTTTTT,CAWSVRDVGGGEKLFF
TRBV4-2,TRBD2,.,TRBJ2-7,TGTGCCAGCAGCCAAGCCGTGCTAGCGGGAGCCTACGAGCAGTACTTC,CASSQAVLAGAYEQYF
TRBV9,TRBD2,.,TRBJ2-7,TGTGCCAGCAGCGTAGACGGCGGGAGAGTCTACGAGCAGTACTTC,CASSVDGGRVYEQYF
TRBV4-3,TRBD2,.,TRBJ2-1,TGCGCCAGCAGCCAAGATGCGGCGGGAGGATACAATGAGCAGTTCTTC,CASSQDAAGGYNEQFF
TRBV7-9,.,.,TRBJ2-5,TGTGCCAGCAGCTTAGATAGCGGTTTGCAAGAGACCCAGTACTTC,CASSLDSGLQETQYF
TRBV4-2,TRBD2,.,TRBJ2-1,TGTGCCAGCAGCCAAGCGGCTAGCGGGAGGGATGCATACAATGAGCAGTTCTTC,CASSQAASGRDAYNEQFF
TRBV7-2,TRBD2,.,TRBJ2-1,TGTGCCAGCAGCTTAGTCTCTAGCGGGAGAGGTAATGAGCAGTTCTTC,CASSLVSSGRGNEQFF
TRBV11-2,.,.,TRBJ1-1,TGTGCCAGCACCCTCTCGGCGGGCAGCACTGAAGCTTTCTTT,CASTLSAGSTEAFF
TRBV29-1,TRBD2,.,TRBJ2-7,TGCAGCGTTGCATTCGCGGGAGGTAGGACCTACGAGCAGTACTTC,CSVAFAGGRTYEQYF
TRBV5-4,.,.,TRBJ1-1,TGTGCCAGCAGCTCCGAAGGCAGGGGAACTGAAGCTTTCTTT,CASSSEGRGTEAFF
TRBV6-6,.,.,TRBJ2-7,TGTGCCAGCAGTACAGGGAGCGGCGAGCAGTACTTC,CASSTGSGEQYF
TRBV30,TRBD2,.,TRBJ2-3,TGTGCCTGGAGTACCGGACTAGCGGGGAGCACAGATACGCAGTATTTT,CAWSTGLAGSTDTQYF
TRBV6-5,.,few,TRBJ1-3,TGTGCCAGCAGTTTGGACGGATCTGGAAACACCATATATTTT,CASSLDGSGNTIYF